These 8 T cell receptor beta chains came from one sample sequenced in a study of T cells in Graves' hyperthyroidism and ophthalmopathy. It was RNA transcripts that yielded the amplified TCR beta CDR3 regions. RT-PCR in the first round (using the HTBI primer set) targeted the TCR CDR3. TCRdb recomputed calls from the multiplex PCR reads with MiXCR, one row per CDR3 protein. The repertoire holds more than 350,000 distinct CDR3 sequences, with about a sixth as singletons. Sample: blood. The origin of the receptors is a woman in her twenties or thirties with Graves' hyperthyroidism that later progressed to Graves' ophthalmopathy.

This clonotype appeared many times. CDR3 amino acids: CSARRQTGGEQFF. The DNA for the CDR3 is TGCAGTGCCAGACGGCAGACCGGGGGTGAGCAGTTCTTC. This chain joins TRBV20-1 and TRBJ2-1; TRBD2 is a possible D gene (6 bases). CDR3 length: 13 residues. V was shortened by 6 bases and J by 9 bases, with 18 bases between the two germline ends. Germline CDR1 is DFQATT and CDR2 is SNEGSKA (reference sequence).

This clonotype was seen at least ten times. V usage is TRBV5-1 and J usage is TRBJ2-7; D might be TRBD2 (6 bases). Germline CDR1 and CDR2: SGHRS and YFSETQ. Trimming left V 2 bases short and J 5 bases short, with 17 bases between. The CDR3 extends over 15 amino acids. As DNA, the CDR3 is TGCGCCAGCAGCTTATCGGGAGACTTGGTCCACGAGCAGTACTTC. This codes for CASSLSGDLVHEQYF.

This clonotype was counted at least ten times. Here the CDR3 DNA reads TGTGCCAGCAGTTACCAGGACATGGAAGAGACCCAGTACTTC. It yields the protein CASSYQDMEETQYF. The V and J genes are TRBV6-1 and TRBJ2-5; D might be TRBD1 (5 bases). Trimming removed 5 bases from V and 3 bases from J, with 13 bases in between. Looked up from germline, CDR1 is MNHNS and CDR2 is SASEGT. The CDR3 is 14 amino acids.

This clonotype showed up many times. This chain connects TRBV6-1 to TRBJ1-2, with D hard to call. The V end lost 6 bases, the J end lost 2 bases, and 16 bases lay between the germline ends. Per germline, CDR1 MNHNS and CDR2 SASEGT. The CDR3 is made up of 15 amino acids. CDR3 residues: CASSPKTGSNYGYTF. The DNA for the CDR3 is TGTGCCAGCAGCCCGAAAACGGGATCGAACTATGGCTACACCTTC.

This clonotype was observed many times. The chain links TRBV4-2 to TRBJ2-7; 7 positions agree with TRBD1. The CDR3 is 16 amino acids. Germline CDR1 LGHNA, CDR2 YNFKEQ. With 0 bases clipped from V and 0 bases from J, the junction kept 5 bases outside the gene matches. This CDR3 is CASSQEGRDSSYEQYF. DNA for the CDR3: TGTGCCAGCAGCCAAGAGGGCCGGGACAGCTCCTACGAGCAGTACTTC.

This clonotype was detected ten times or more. Here the CDR3 DNA reads TGCGCCAGCAGCTTGGGGTCTAGCGGAAACATTCAGTACTTC. Translating it yields CASSLGSSGNIQYF. This rearrangement joins TRBV5-1 to TRBJ2-4, with 7 bases that match TRBD2. Trimming removed 0 bases from V and 6 bases from J; junction bases left unmatched: 3. The CDR3 is 14 amino acids. CDR1 SGHRS and CDR2 YFSETQ come from the germline V gene.

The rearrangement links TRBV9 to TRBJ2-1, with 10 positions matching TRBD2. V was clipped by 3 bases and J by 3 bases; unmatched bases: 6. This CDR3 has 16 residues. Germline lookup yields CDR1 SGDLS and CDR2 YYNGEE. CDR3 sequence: CASSAPSGRRYNEQFF. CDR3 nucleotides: TGTGCCAGCAGCGCTCCTAGCGGGAGACGCTACAATGAGCAGTTCTTC.

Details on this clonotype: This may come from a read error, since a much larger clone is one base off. The CDR3 loop reads CSVAGGTCEQYF. DNA of the CDR3: TGCAGCGTTGCCGGGGGGACCTGCGAGCAGTACTTC. This sequence joins TRBV29-1 and TRBJ2-7; 7 bases fit TRBD2. The CDR3 length is 12 residues. Germline CDR1 reads SQVTM; CDR2 reads ANQGSEA. The V segment lost 4 bases and the J segment 6 bases; nucleotides outside the gene matches: 6.